This T cell receptor (beta chain) was captured in a study of early T cells in non-severe SARS-CoV-2 infection. Study information: With bulk RNA from unsorted whole blood as input, sequencing yielded unpaired chains.

The CDR3 is 16 amino acids. The V end was cut by 1 base, the J end by 1 base, with 13 bases between. Germline CDR1 reads SGHNT; CDR2 reads YYREEE (reference sequence). Broader study findings: Matching results from VDJdb favored anti-spike CD8 responses, leaving private and CD4 specificities undetected.

Only a few counts were recorded for this clonotype. The antigen remains unidentified. MiXCR, applied by TCRdb to the 5' RACE reads, yields one record per CDR3 protein. The sample holds over 50,000 distinct CDR3 sequences, just under 15% seen once. The specimen comprised whole blood, sampled at baseline. The chain joins TRBV5-4 to TRBJ2-3; D remains unclear. This receptor was identified in an adult who was a healthcare worker with PCR-confirmed SARS-CoV-2 infection or an uninfected control (not recorded which). The DNA for the CDR3 is TGTGCCAGCAGCTTGAGTCTCGCTTTGGGCACAGATACGCAGTATTTT. Translated, it gives CASSLSLALGTDTQYF.